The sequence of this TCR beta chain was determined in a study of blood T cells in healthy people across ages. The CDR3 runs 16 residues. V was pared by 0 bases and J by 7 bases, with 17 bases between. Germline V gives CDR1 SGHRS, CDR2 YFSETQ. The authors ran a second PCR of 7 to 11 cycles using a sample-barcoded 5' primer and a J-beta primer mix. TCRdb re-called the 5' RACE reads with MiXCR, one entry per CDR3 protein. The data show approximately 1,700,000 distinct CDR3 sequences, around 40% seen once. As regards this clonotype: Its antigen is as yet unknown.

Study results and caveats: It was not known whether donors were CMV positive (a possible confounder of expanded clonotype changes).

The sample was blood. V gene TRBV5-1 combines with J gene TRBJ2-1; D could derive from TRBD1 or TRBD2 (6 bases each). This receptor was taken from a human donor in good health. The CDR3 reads CASSLAGGSGANEQFF. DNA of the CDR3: TGCGCCAGCAGCTTGGCCGGGGGATCGGGGGCTAATGAGCAGTTCTTC.